The next 27 T cell receptor beta chains were all read from a single sample in a study of human T cells and chemical hapten exposure. In TCRdb, the RACE reads were re-called with MiXCR into one record per CDR3 protein. This table has 80,000 to 95,000 distinct CDR3 sequences, approximately 9.9% appearing once. As to time point: patch test 2, 6 weeks after DPC sensitization. Stated treatment: therapeutic diphenylcyclopropenone sensitization with weekly scalp DPC. Specimen: whole blood, collected in connection with sensitization to the hapten diphenylcyclopropenone (DPC). The receptors come from a middle-aged man with alopecia areata. Some clones in this sample may be carry-over from other donors' samples.

This clonotype was seen ten or more times. This chain connects TRBV5-1 to TRBJ2-5; 12 bases map to TRBD2. The germline V gene encodes CDR1 SGHRS and CDR2 YFSETQ. The trim removed 0 bases at V and 5 bases at J, leaving 8 bases unmatched. The CDR3 totals 17 residues. Here the CDR3 reads CASSLGLAGDVGETQYF. The CDR3, as DNA: TGCGCCAGCAGCTTGGGACTAGCGGGAGACGTCGGGGAGACCCAGTACTTC.

This clonotype was seen more than once but under ten times. The CDR3 nucleotides read TGCGCCAGCAGCCGGGACAGGGGGAGCGATGAGCAGTTCTTC. Translated, it gives CASSRDRGSDEQFF. V usage is TRBV5-1 and J usage is TRBJ2-1, with 11 bases that match TRBD1. The germline gives CDR1 SGHRS, CDR2 YFSETQ. The CDR3 extends over 14 amino acids. V lost 4 bases to trimming and J lost 8 bases; unmatched junction nucleotides: 5. Filled out from reference TRBV5-1 and TRBJ2-1, the complete variable domain reads KAGVTQTPRYLIKTRGQQVTLSCSPISGHRSVSWYQQTPGQGLQFLFEYFSETQRNKGNFPGRFSGRQFSNSRSEMNVSTLELGDSALYLCASSRDRGSDEQFFGPGTRLTVL.

The V call is TRBV6-2 or TRBV6-3, the J call TRBJ2-1, with 8 bases matching TRBD1. Germline V CDR1 and CDR2: MNHEY, SVGEGT. CDR3 length: 15 amino acids. V gave up 6 bases and J gave up 8 bases; unmatched junction bases: 12. The CDR3 sequence: CASSDGQGGRHEQFF. CDR3 sequence (DNA): TGTGCCAGCAGCGATGGACAGGGAGGACGGCATGAGCAGTTCTTC.

This clonotype was counted at least ten times. This chain connects TRBV4-3 to TRBJ1-6; tentatively, D is TRBD1 (5 bases). The CDR3 extends over 17 amino acids. Per germline, CDR1 LGHNA and CDR2 YSLEER. The germline V and J ends were trimmed by 3 bases and 5 bases, with 17 bases remaining between them. The CDR3 sequence is CASSQHRTGTNNSPLHF. The CDR3 coding sequence is TGCGCCAGCAGCCAGCATCGGACCGGGACGAATAATTCACCCCTCCACTTT.

The chain couples TRBV5-4 to TRBJ2-5; tentatively, D is TRBD2 (5 bases). V lost 0 bases to trimming and J lost 4 bases, with 13 bases between them. Germline-derived CDR1 and CDR2 are SGHNT and YYREEE (reference sequence). The CDR3 runs to 15 residues. CDR3 sequence (DNA): TGTGCCAGCAGCTTGGGCGCCCGGGCGGGAGAGACCCAGTACTTC. It translates to CASSLGARAGETQYF.

This clonotype was recorded many times. The genes are TRBV7-3 and TRBJ1-1; D unresolved. Germline V lookup: CDR1 SGHTA, CDR2 FQGTGA. This CDR3 spans 14 amino acids. V gave up 2 bases and J gave up 7 bases, with 14 bases separating them. Here the CDR3 reads CASSLSVGNGEAFF. CDR3 coding DNA: TGTGCCAGCAGCTTATCCGTGGGGAATGGTGAAGCTTTCTTT.

The V call is TRBV6-2 or TRBV6-3, the J call TRBJ2-3; 9 bases are a match to TRBD2. V gave up 4 bases and J gave up 1 base; unmatched junction bases: 3. CDR3 size: 15 residues. From germline, CDR1 is MNHEY and CDR2 SVGEGT. The CDR3 protein is CASSSWTSGTDTQYF. The CDR3 bases are TGTGCCAGCAGTTCCTGGACTAGCGGCACAGATACGCAGTATTTT.

This clonotype was recorded at least ten times. This rearrangement joins TRBV7-8 to TRBJ2-5, with TRBD2 identical over 7 bases. CDR3 length equals 15 residues. The junction had 13 bases not matched to a gene; V was cut back by 5 bases and J by 7 bases. In germline, CDR1 is SGHVS, CDR2 FQNEAQ. CDR3 in DNA: TGTGCCAGCAGCGTAAGACTAGCAAACGAGGGGACCCAGTACTTC. Encoded protein: CASSVRLANEGTQYF. Using reference TRBV7-8 and TRBJ2-5 for the parts outside the CDR3, the full variable domain is GAGVSQSPRYKVAKRGQDVALRCDPISGHVSLFWYQQALGQGPEFLTYFQNEAQLDKSGLPSDRFFAERPEGSVSTLKIQRTQQEDSAVYLCASSVRLANEGTQYFGPGTRLLVL.

The CDR3 coding sequence is TGTGCCAGCAGTTTTGGGACAGGGGGCGCTGGGGCCAACGTCCTGACTTTC. It specifies CASSFGTGGAGANVLTF. The chain has TRBV12-3 or TRBV12-4 and TRBJ2-6; 12 bases fit TRBD1. The junction had 2 bases not matched to a gene; V was cut back by 3 bases and J by 2 bases. The CDR3 runs to 17 residues.

Ten or more counts support this clonotype. The chain combines TRBV6-5 with TRBJ1-5; the D gene is possibly TRBD1 (5 bases). Looked up from germline, CDR1 is MNHEY and CDR2 is SVGAGI. CDR3 size: 13 residues. Trimming took 6 bases from V and 1 from J, leaving 7 bases between them. CDR3 nucleotides: TGTGCCAGCAGCCGGGGCAGCAATCAGCCCCAGCATTTT. It translates to CASSRGSNQPQHF.

This clonotype has just a few counts. CDR3 in amino acids: CASSQAAGGYGYTF. The DNA for the CDR3 is TGCGCCAGCAGCCAAGCAGCAGGGGGTTATGGCTACACCTTC. The chain couples TRBV4-3 to TRBJ1-2, with 7 bases matching TRBD1. The CDR3 is 14 residues long. The germline CDR1 and CDR2 sequences are LGHNA and YSLEER. J gave up 5 bases and V 1 base, and 4 bases lay outside the gene matches.

This clonotype has only a few counts. The rearrangement links TRBV6-5 to TRBJ2-3, with TRBD2 matching 8 bases. Losses at the gene ends were 6 bases for V and 8 bases for J; bases not matched to a gene: 4. Per germline, CDR1 MNHEY and CDR2 SVGAGI. This CDR3 has 12 residues. CDR3 in amino acids: CASRASGGTQYF. CDR3 DNA: TGTGCCAGCAGGGCCAGCGGGGGTACGCAGTATTTT.

By its share, this clonotype is medium-sized. The rearrangement joins TRBV7-2 to TRBJ1-2, with D perhaps matching TRBD1 (6 bases). CDR3 length: 16 residues. The germline V gene has CDR1 SGHTA and CDR2 FQGNSA. Trimming stripped 0 bases from V and 0 bases from J, with 11 bases between. CDR3 sequence reads: CASSLAVGGPNYGYTF. For the CDR3, the DNA is TGTGCCAGCAGCTTAGCGGTCGGGGGCCCTAACTATGGCTACACCTTC.

The chain links TRBV20-1 to TRBJ1-2; D ambiguous. This CDR3 region has 13 residues. Trimming pared 3 bases from V and 3 bases from J, leaving 11 bases between. The germline gives CDR1 DFQATT, CDR2 SNEGSKA (reference sequence). CDR3 loop: CSARSEGYYGYTF. The CDR3 DNA follows: TGCAGTGCTAGGAGTGAGGGATACTATGGCTACACCTTC.

This clonotype has at least ten counts. The chain is built from TRBV28 and TRBJ2-5; 11 nucleotides line up with TRBD2. From germline, CDR1 is MDHEN and CDR2 SYDVKM. Trimming removed 5 bases from V and 4 bases from J; junction bases left unmatched: 12. This CDR3 contains 17 residues. This CDR3 reads CASSLIAGGPRVETQYF. The DNA of the CDR3 is TGTGCCAGCAGTCTAATAGCGGGAGGGCCAAGGGTAGAGACCCAGTACTTC. Supplemented by reference TRBV28 and TRBJ2-5, the full variable domain reads DVKVTQSSRYLVKRTGEKVFLECVQDMDHENMFWYRQDPGLGLRLIYFSYDVKMKEKGDIPEGYSVSREKKERFSLILESASTNQTSMYLCASSLIAGGPRVETQYFGPGTRLLVL.

This clonotype was picked up many times. This chain uses TRBV12-3 or TRBV12-4 with TRBJ2-3, with 7 positions matching TRBD2. V was pared by 4 bases and J by 4 bases, with 5 bases of the junction left unmatched. CDR3 size: 14 residues. Here the CDR3 DNA reads TGTGCCAGCAGTTCGGGCGGGAGCGCAGATACGCAGTATTTT. Its protein product is CASSSGGSADTQYF.

This clonotype has just a few counts. The V call is TRBV9, the J call TRBJ1-6; the D gene is possibly TRBD1 (5 bases). Germline CDR1 is SGDLS and CDR2 is YYNGEE. V was pared by 4 bases and J by 3 bases, with 11 bases between. The CDR3 has 15 residues. The CDR3 bases are TGTGCCAGCAGCCCACGGGGGGACTATAATTCACCCCTCCACTTT. Protein sequence: CASSPRGDYNSPLHF.

This clonotype was recorded many times. The chain combines TRBV27 with TRBJ1-2, with D perhaps matching TRBD1 (6 bases). This CDR3 is built from 14 residues. V lost 5 bases to trimming and J lost 7 bases, with 17 bases between them. Germline V gene data show CDR1 as MNHEY and CDR2 as SMNVEV (reference sequence). The CDR3 loop reads CASSKGDRRGGYTF. Here the CDR3 DNA reads TGTGCCAGCAGTAAAGGTGACAGGAGGGGTGGCTACACCTTC.

This clonotype appeared a few times. The rearrangement joins TRBV7-6 to TRBJ2-3, with D hard to call. CDR1 is SGHVS, CDR2 FNYEAQ, per germline. CDR3 length equals 15 residues. The V end was cut by 1 base, the J end by 1 base, with 9 bases between. CDR3 DNA sequence: TGTGCCAGCAGCTTAGTAGCATCGGGCACAGATACGCAGTATTTT. Protein: CASSLVASGTDTQYF.

This clonotype was picked up many times. The chain uses TRBV7-2 and TRBJ1-6, with 11 bases matching TRBD1. This CDR3 is 19 amino acids long. Trimming removed 7 bases from V and 0 bases from J; junction bases left unmatched: 11. Germline CDR1 reads SGHTA; CDR2 reads FQGNSA. CDR3 loop: CASNPTGGQGGSYNSPLHF. In DNA, the CDR3 is TGTGCCAGCAACCCAACAGGGGGACAGGGGGGCTCCTATAATTCACCCCTCCACTTT.

Only a few counts were recorded for this clonotype. The chain uses TRBV6-2 or TRBV6-3 and TRBJ1-1; D is undetermined. The germline CDR1 and CDR2 sequences are MNHEY and SVGEGT. There are 12 residues in the CDR3. V lost 6 bases and J 5 bases, leaving 10 bases between the germline ends. CDR3 bases: TGTGCCAGCAGACTAGGGCATACTGAAGCTTTCTTT. This encodes CASRLGHTEAFF.

This clonotype was seen only a few times. This chain uses TRBV9 with TRBJ2-1; D call uncertain. The CDR3 runs 13 residues. Germline CDR1 is SGDLS and CDR2 is YYNGEE. The ends were cut back, 0 bases at V and 0 bases at J, with 1 base in the middle. The CDR3 DNA reads as TGTGCCAGCAGCGTAGGCTCCTACAATGAGCAGTTCTTC. Translation: CASSVGSYNEQFF.

This clonotype appeared a few times. The V call is TRBV7-2, the J call TRBJ2-1, with 12 positions matching TRBD2. Unmatched junction bases numbered 17, after V lost 6 bases and J lost 5 bases. The CDR3 spans 19 residues. Germline CDR1 reads SGHTA; CDR2 reads FQGNSA. The CDR3 DNA is TGTGCCAGCAGGACAAACCCTCAATTACTAGCGGGAGGCGACAATGAGCAGTTCTTC. As protein: CASRTNPQLLAGGDNEQFF. The entire variable domain, with the rest obtained from reference TRBV7-2 and TRBJ2-1, is as follows: GAGVSQSPSNKVTEKGKDVELRCDPISGHTALYWYRQSLGQGLEFLIYFQGNSAPDKSGLPSDRFSAERTGGSVSTLTIQRTQQEDSAVYLCASRTNPQLLAGGDNEQFFGPGTRLTVL.

This clonotype was found many times. The rearrangement joins TRBV20-1 to TRBJ1-1; 8 nucleotides match TRBD1. Germline lookup yields CDR1 DFQATT and CDR2 SNEGSKA (reference sequence). CDR3 size: 11 residues. V lost 0 bases and J lost 11; bases outside the gene matches: 2. CDR3 DNA sequence: TGCAGTGCTAGAGAGACAGGGGTGGCTTTCTTT. As protein: CSARETGVAFF.

The chain recombines TRBV20-1 with TRBJ2-1; 8 nucleotides line up with TRBD1. Germline-derived CDR1 and CDR2 are DFQATT and SNEGSKA (reference sequence). Trimming took 6 bases from V and 7 from J; bases not matched to a gene: 5. The CDR3 is 12 amino acids. The DNA of the CDR3 is TGCAGTGCCCCGGGACAGGCTAATGAGCAGTTCTTC. Protein sequence: CSAPGQANEQFF.

This clonotype has more than one count but fewer than ten. CDR3: CASMVAGADTQYF. The CDR3 DNA is TGCGCCAGCATGGTAGCGGGAGCGGATACGCAGTATTTT. The chain has TRBV10-2 and TRBJ2-3, with TRBD2 identical over 9 bases. V shed 7 bases and J 6 bases; nucleotides not matched to a gene: 5. CDR3 length: 13 residues. Germline V gene data show CDR1 as WSHSY and CDR2 as SAAADI.

This clonotype was observed a handful of times. The gene calls are TRBV6-1 and TRBJ2-1; D possibly matches TRBD1 or TRBD2 (5 bases each). The V gene's germline CDR1 is MNHNS and CDR2 SASEGT. CDR3 length equals 13 residues. The V end lost 4 bases, the J end lost 4 bases, and 8 bases lay between the germline ends. In nucleotides, the CDR3 is TGTGCCAGCAGTGTGGGGGTTTACAATGAGCAGTTCTTC. This gives the protein CASSVGVYNEQFF.